A selection of T cell receptor beta chains follows, all from one sample in a study of radiotherapy plus CTLA-4 blockade in lung cancer. Method: immunoSEQ multiplex PCR; TCRdb's copy keeps in-frame clones and lacks some. There are around 63,000 clones in the sample; roughly three quarters occur only once, and more than 15% lies in the top ten. This specimen consisted of peripheral blood, obtained from a patient treated with radiotherapy plus ipilimumab. These receptors were collected from a human donor with non-small cell lung cancer whose response to radiotherapy plus ipilimumab could not be evaluated. Some clones in this sample may be carry-over from other donors' samples. Both conserved end residues are part of each CDR3. The D gene is left open where the match is weak. Expanded clones are given a class, and other clones once, few, many or no size at all.

D,J,V,size,CDR3,DNA
TRBD2,TRBJ2-6,TRBV5-1,NA,CASSLEPSGSHSGANVLTF,TGCGCCAGCAGCTTGGAGCCTAGCGGGTCGCACTCTGGGGCCAACGTCCTGACTTTC
TRBD1,TRBJ2-3,TRBV6-1,NA,CASSEGTGGTDTQYF,TGTGCCAGCAGTGAGGGGACAGGGGGGACAGATACGCAGTATTTT
NA,TRBJ1-1,TRBV29-1,NA,CSVQIGQGRTEAFF,TGCAGCGTTCAAATAGGGCAGGGTAGAACTGAAGCTTTCTTT
TRBD1,TRBJ1-1,TRBV29-1,NA,CSVDDRALSAFF,TGCAGCGTTGACGACAGGGCTTTATCAGCTTTCTTT
TRBD2,TRBJ2-3,TRBV30,NA,CATEAGGTDTQYF,TGTGCCACAGAGGCGGGGGGCACAGATACGCAGTATTTT
NA,TRBJ1-1,TRBV27,NA,CASSRKGRENTEAFF,TGTGCCAGCAGTCGGAAAGGACGGGAGAACACTGAAGCTTTCTTT
TRBD1,TRBJ1-5,TRBV7-2,few,CASSAARGRGNQPQHF,TGTGCCAGCAGCGCGGCCAGGGGGCGAGGCAATCAGCCCCAGCATTTT
TRBD1,TRBJ2-2,TRBV2,NA,CASASGTVNTGELFF,TGTGCCAGCGCCTCCGGGACAGTTAACACCGGGGAGCTGTTTTTT
NA,TRBJ2-5,TRBV5-1,NA,CASSHHRVEETQYF,TGCGCCAGCAGCCATCACAGGGTGGAGGAGACCCAGTACTTC
NA,TRBJ1-1,TRBV29-1,NA,CSGQNTEAFF,TGCAGCGGACAGAACACTGAAGCTTTCTTT
NA,TRBJ2-3,TRBV6-5,NA,CASRGRADTQYF,TGTGCCAGCAGAGGGCGGGCAGATACGCAGTATTTT
TRBD1,TRBJ2-3,TRBV7-2,once,CASSLEGAGGNWADTQYF,TGTGCCAGCAGCTTAGAAGGGGCAGGGGGCAATTGGGCAGATACGCAGTATTTT
NA,TRBJ1-1,TRBV5-1,NA,CASTQGFDTEAFF,TGCGCCAGCACCCAGGGGTTTGACACTGAAGCTTTCTTT
NA,TRBJ1-1,TRBV6-1,NA,CASSARENTEAFF,TGTGCCAGCAGTGCGAGGGAGAACACTGAAGCTTTCTTT
NA,TRBJ1-3,TRBV7-8,few,CASSLNLRALNTIYF,TGTGCCAGCAGCTTAAATCTGCGGGCTTTGAACACCATATATTTT
TRBD1,TRBJ1-6,TRBV5-1,NA,CASSWGRDRGFSPLHF,TGCGCCAGCAGCTGGGGTAGGGACAGGGGATTCTCACCCCTCCACTTT
TRBD1,TRBJ2-7,TRBV7-2,NA,CASSSPDRGHGEQYF,TGTGCCAGCAGCTCACCCGACAGGGGGCACGGTGAGCAGTACTTC
NA,TRBJ1-5,TRBV5-8,NA,CASSLVGGQASNQPQHF,TGTGCCAGCAGCTTGGTCGGGGGGCAAGCAAGCAATCAGCCCCAGCATTTT
TRBD2,TRBJ2-1,TRBV6-5,NA,CASSYLPGGLYNEQFF,TGTGCCAGCAGTTACTTGCCGGGGGGGCTTTACAATGAGCAGTTCTTC
TRBD1,TRBJ1-2,TRBV5-5,NA,CASSLEPGQYGYTF,TGTGCCAGCAGCTTGGAACCGGGACAGTATGGCTACACCTTC
NA,TRBJ2-7,TRBV6-5,NA,CASSSWASSYEQYF,TGTGCCAGCAGTTCTTGGGCAAGCTCCTACGAGCAGTACTTC
TRBD1,TRBJ2-7,TRBV19,NA,CASSGTGGPYEQYF,TGTGCCAGTAGCGGGACAGGGGGGCCCTACGAGCAGTACTTC
NA,TRBJ1-5,TRBV18,few,CASSPAGAGNQPQHF,TGTGCCAGCTCACCTGCAGGGGCTGGCAATCAGCCCCAGCATTTT
NA,TRBJ1-5,TRBV5-1,NA,CASSPGAGANQPQHF,TGCGCCAGCAGCCCCGGTGCTGGGGCCAATCAGCCCCAGCATTTT
NA,TRBJ2-7,TRBV6-5,NA,CASSPRSYEQYF,TGTGCCAGCAGCCCCCGCTCCTACGAGCAGTACTTC
TRBD2,TRBJ2-5,TRBV27,few,CASSAGTSLQETQYF,TGTGCCAGCAGTGCCGGGACTAGCCTCCAAGAGACCCAGTACTTC
NA,TRBJ2-7,TRBV4-2,NA,CASSQEGVGYEQYF,TGTGCCAGCAGCCAAGAGGGAGTTGGTTACGAGCAGTACTTC
NA,TRBJ1-5,TRBV28,few,CASSSPEQGEAQPQHF,TGTGCCAGCAGTTCCCCCGAACAGGGTGAGGCTCAGCCCCAGCATTTT
TRBD2,TRBJ2-7,TRBV28,NA,CASRRGLANHHEQYF,TGTGCCAGCAGGAGAGGACTAGCCAACCACCACGAGCAGTACTTC
TRBD1,TRBJ1-5,TRBV9,NA,CASSPGGQGRQPQHF,TGTGCCAGCAGCCCCGGGGGACAGGGACGCCAGCCCCAGCATTTT
TRBD1,TRBJ1-1,TRBV6-1,NA,CASRVMDRANTEAFF,TGTGCCAGCAGAGTAATGGACAGGGCGAACACTGAAGCTTTCTTT
TRBD1,TRBJ1-3,TRBV7-7,NA,CASSRGTASGNTIYF,TGTGCTAGCAGCCGCGGGACAGCCTCTGGAAACACCATATATTTT
TRBD1,TRBJ2-7,TRBV19,NA,CASSATGSPHEQYF,TGTGCCAGTTCGGCGACAGGGTCTCCCCACGAGCAGTACTTC
NA,TRBJ1-1,TRBV6-6,NA,CAGSYAGRPEAFF,TGTGCCGGCAGTTACGCAGGGAGGCCTGAAGCTTTCTTT
TRBD1,TRBJ2-3,TRBV4-2,NA,CASSLQGGTDTQYF,TGTGCCAGCAGCCTGCAGGGGGGCACAGATACGCAGTATTTT
NA,TRBJ1-1,TRBV7-9,once,CASSLLAEAFF,TGTGCCAGCAGCTTATTAGCTGAAGCTTTCTTT
TRBD2,TRBJ2-3,TRBV5-6,once,CASSLRLAGIYDTQYF,TGTGCCAGCAGCTTGAGACTAGCGGGGATTTATGATACGCAGTATTTT
TRBD1,TRBJ1-2,TRBV19,NA,CASNPGAGQGFYYGYTF,TGTGCCAGTAACCCGGGGGCTGGACAGGGATTTTACTATGGCTACACCTTC
TRBD2,TRBJ2-3,TRBV25-1,NA,CASSGTGGPTDTQYF,TGTGCCAGCAGTGGAACGGGGGGGCCAACAGATACGCAGTATTTT
TRBD1,TRBJ1-6,TRBV5-1,NA,CASSFPDRGNSPLHF,TGCGCCAGCAGCTTCCCGGACAGGGGAAATTCACCCCTCCACTTT
TRBD2,TRBJ2-3,TRBV9,NA,CASSGSGGADTDTQYF,TGTGCCAGCAGCGGGAGCGGGGGGGCGGACACAGATACGCAGTATTTT
TRBD1,TRBJ1-5,TRBV7-2,NA,CASSLRQGGNQPQHF,TGTGCCAGCAGCTTAAGACAGGGTGGCAATCAGCCCCAGCATTTT
NA,TRBJ2-7,TRBV28,NA,CASSPRDTIYEQYF,TGTGCCAGCAGTCCCCGGGACACCATTTACGAGCAGTACTTC
TRBD1,TRBJ2-7,TRBV2,NA,CASGEQGASYEQYF,TGTGCCAGCGGAGAGCAGGGGGCTTCCTACGAGCAGTACTTC
TRBD1,TRBJ1-2,TRBV7-8,once,CASSLTQGAGLNYGYTF,TGTGCCAGCAGCCTAACCCAGGGGGCCGGTTTAAACTATGGCTACACCTTC
TRBD1,TRBJ2-3,TRBV19,NA,CASGTGSTDTQYF,TGTGCCAGTGGGACAGGGAGCACAGATACGCAGTATTTT
NA,TRBJ2-7,TRBV18,NA,CASSPPSRSTYEQYF,TGTGCCAGCTCACCACCATCCAGATCCACCTACGAGCAGTACTTC
TRBD1,TRBJ1-4,TRBV28,few,CASSFRDRDEKLFF,TGTGCCAGCAGTTTCCGGGACAGGGACGAAAAACTGTTTTTT
NA,TRBJ2-2,TRBV25-1,NA,CASSAVRGQGGTGELFF,TGTGCCAGCAGTGCAGTAAGGGGGCAGGGGGGAACCGGGGAGCTGTTTTTT
TRBD2,TRBJ2-7,TRBV5-6,once,CASRSGTSTYEQYF,TGTGCCAGCAGATCGGGGACTAGCACGTACGAGCAGTACTTC
NA,TRBJ2-1,TRBV9,NA,CASSGTWGENEQFF,TGTGCCAGCAGCGGTACTTGGGGGGAGAATGAGCAGTTCTTC
NA,TRBJ2-7,TRBV15,NA,CATSREGGTSYEQYF,TGTGCCACCAGCAGAGAAGGAGGGACCTCCTACGAGCAGTACTTC
NA,TRBJ2-7,TRBV11-3,NA,CASSQGISTDEQYF,TGTGCCAGCAGCCAGGGTATTAGTACGGACGAGCAGTACTTC
TRBD1,TRBJ1-1,TRBV19,NA,CASSDQGAGGMNTEAFF,TGTGCCAGTAGTGACCAGGGGGCAGGGGGCATGAACACTGAAGCTTTCTTT
TRBD1,TRBJ1-5,TRBV5-1,few,CASSDGTGTGQPQHF,TGCGCCAGCAGCGACGGGACAGGGACGGGTCAGCCCCAGCATTTT
TRBD1,TRBJ1-2,TRBV5-1,NA,CASSLATGGEGYTF,TGCGCCAGCAGCTTGGCGACAGGGGGCGAAGGCTACACCTTC
NA,TRBJ2-5,TRBV7-5,NA,CARSLAVRQGEASGGYQETQYF,TGTGCCAGAAGCTTAGCGGTCCGGCAGGGGGAGGCGAGCGGGGGGTACCAAGAGACCCAGTACTTC
NA,TRBJ1-2,TRBV6-5,NA,CASSYNRVEGYTF,TGTGCCAGCAGTTACAACAGGGTAGAGGGCTACACCTTC
TRBD1,TRBJ2-2,TRBV6-6,NA,CASSQGQGPGELFF,TGTGCCAGCAGTCAGGGACAGGGCCCCGGGGAGCTGTTTTTT
NA,TRBJ2-7,TRBV27,few,CASSLSASISAYEQYF,TGTGCCAGCAGTTTATCCGCGTCGATTAGCGCCTACGAGCAGTACTTC